What follows are 5 T cell receptor beta chains derived from one specimen sequenced in a study of somatic mutations in cytotoxic T cells in rheumatoid arthritis. Measured with immunoSEQ multiplex PCR; TCRdb has only the in-frame clones, and not every one. Of 35,000 to 40,000 clones in the sample, roughly four fifths were seen once. Sequenced sample: CD8+ T cells sorted from blood. These receptors all stem from a man aged 40-49 years in good health.

The J gene is TRBJ2-7, the V gene TRBV19; 8 bases agree with TRBD2. Germline trimming cut 3 bases from V and 3 bases from J; bases unmatched to any gene: 4. CDR3 size: 14 residues. From germline, CDR1 is LNHDA and CDR2 SQIVND (reference sequence). CDR3 nucleotide sequence: TGTGCCAGTAGTATCAGCGGGAGTAACTACGAGCAGTACTTC. This gives the protein CASSISGSNYEQYF.

This chain uses TRBV28 with TRBJ1-1; no clear D. Germline CDR1 and CDR2: MDHEN and SYDVKM. Trimming took 6 bases from V and 0 from J, leaving 14 bases between them. The CDR3 extends over 15 amino acids. The CDR3 sequence: CASSLGERMNTEAFF. In DNA form, the CDR3 reads TGTGCCAGCAGCTTAGGTGAGAGAATGAACACTGAAGCTTTCTTT.

This clone was counted once. The V gene is TRBV27, the J gene TRBJ2-7; D might be TRBD2 (5 bases). The CDR3 is made up of 14 amino acids. With 5 bases removed from V and 3 bases from J, the gap between germline ends came to 14 bases. CDR1 and CDR2 from the germline V gene are MNHEY and SMNVEV (reference sequence). The CDR3 nucleotides read TGTGCCAGCAGTCCCGGGGTCGGGCTCTACGAGCAGTACTTC. This translates into CASSPGVGLYEQYF.

The genes are TRBV9 and TRBJ1-1, with no clear D. Germline CDR1 and CDR2: SGDLS and YYNGEE. Trimming left V 0 bases short and J 5 bases short, with 8 bases between. The CDR3 is 13 residues long. The CDR3 bases are TGTGCCAGCAGCGTAGGCGGGGATACTGAAGCTTTCTTT. This gives the protein CASSVGGDTEAFF.

This clone has only a few counts. This chain joins TRBV7-9 and TRBJ1-2; TRBD1 is a possible D gene (5 bases). This CDR3 has 15 amino acids. The ends were cut back, 3 bases at V and 7 bases at J, with 18 bases in the middle. CDR1 is SEHNR, CDR2 FQNEAQ, per germline (reference sequence). Here the CDR3 reads CASSFGASGLTGYTF. DNA for the CDR3: TGTGCCAGCAGCTTTGGGGCCTCGGGATTAACTGGCTACACCTTC.